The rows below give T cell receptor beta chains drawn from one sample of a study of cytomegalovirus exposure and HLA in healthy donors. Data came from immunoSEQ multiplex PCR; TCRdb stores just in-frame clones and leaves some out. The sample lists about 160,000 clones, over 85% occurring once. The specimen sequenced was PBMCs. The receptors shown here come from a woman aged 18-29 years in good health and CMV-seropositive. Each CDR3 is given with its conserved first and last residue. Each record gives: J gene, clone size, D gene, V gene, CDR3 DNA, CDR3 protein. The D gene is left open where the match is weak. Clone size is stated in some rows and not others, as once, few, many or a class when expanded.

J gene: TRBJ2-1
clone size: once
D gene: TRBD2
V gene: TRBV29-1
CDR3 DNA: TGCAGCGTTGACCGGGAGGGCCAGGTTAATGAGCAGTTCTTC
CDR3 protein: CSVDREGQVNEQFF

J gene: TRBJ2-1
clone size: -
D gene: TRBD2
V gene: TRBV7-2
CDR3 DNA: TGTGCCAGCAGCTTAGCGGGGACTAGCGGGAGGGGTTCCTACAATGAGCAGTTCTTC
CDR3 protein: CASSLAGTSGRGSYNEQFF

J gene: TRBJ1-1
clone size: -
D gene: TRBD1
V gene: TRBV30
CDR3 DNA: TGTGCCTGGAGTACTGGACAGGGGGGGGGAGGAACTGAAGCTTTCTTT
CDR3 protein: CAWSTGQGGGGTEAFF

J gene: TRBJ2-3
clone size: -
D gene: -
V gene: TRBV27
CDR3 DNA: TGTGCCAGCAGTTTTGTGGAGAACACAGATACGCAGTATTTT
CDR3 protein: CASSFVENTDTQYF

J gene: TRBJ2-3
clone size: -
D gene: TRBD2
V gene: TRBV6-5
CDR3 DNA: TGTGCCAGCAGTCCCCCCGGACTAGATCCAGATACGCAGTATTTT
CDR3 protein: CASSPPGLDPDTQYF

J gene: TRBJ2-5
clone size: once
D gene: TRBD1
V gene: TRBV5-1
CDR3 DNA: TGCGCCAGCTCGAACAGGGGACGGGCAGAGACCCAGTACTTC
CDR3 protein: CASSNRGRAETQYF

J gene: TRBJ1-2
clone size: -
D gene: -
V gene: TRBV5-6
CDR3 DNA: TGTGCCAGCAGCCGGGACCCTACAGGGATGTATGGCTACACCTTC
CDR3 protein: CASSRDPTGMYGYTF

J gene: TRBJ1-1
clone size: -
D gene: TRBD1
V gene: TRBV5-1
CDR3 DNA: TGCGCCAGCAGCATACAGGGGGGGATGAACACTGAAGCTTTCTTT
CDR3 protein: CASSIQGGMNTEAFF

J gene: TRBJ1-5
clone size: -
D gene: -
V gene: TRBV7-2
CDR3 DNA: TGTGCCAGTACGCCAGGAATAGATCAGCCCCAGCATTTT
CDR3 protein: CASTPGIDQPQHF

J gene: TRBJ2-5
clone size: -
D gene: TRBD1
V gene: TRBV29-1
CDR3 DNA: TGCAGCGTGATACCGGGACAGGGACGAGAGACCCAGTACTTC
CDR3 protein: CSVIPGQGRETQYF